These 15 T cell receptor beta chains originate from one sample sequenced in a study of T cell changes during pregnancy in multiple sclerosis. TCRdb's table, derived via immunoSEQ multiplex PCR, lists solely in-frame clones and lacks some. The sample comprises just over 35,000 clones, around nine tenths of which are singletons, and 0.75% to 0.9% rests with the top ten. The input for sequencing was CD4+ T cells from peripheral blood mononuclear cells, taken after pregnancy. The receptors here all came from a female donor in good health, enrolled as a control in a pregnancy study.

This sequence joins TRBV7-2 and TRBJ2-1; 8 bases are a match to TRBD2. The CDR3 runs to 16 residues. The germline CDR1 and CDR2 sequences are SGHTA and FQGNSA. V dropped 4 bases and J dropped 7; count of bases not matched to a gene: 12. In DNA form, the CDR3 reads TGTGCCAGCAGCTCGACCTCACGGGGGGGCTATAATGAGCAGTTCTTC. Its protein product is CASSSTSRGGYNEQFF.

The chain is built from TRBV5-4 and TRBJ2-2, with a weak D call TRBD1 (6 bases). V shed 3 bases and J shed 6 bases, with 9 bases lying between them. The CDR3 is 13 amino acids. Germline V gene sequence: CDR1 SGHNT, CDR2 YYREEE (reference sequence). DNA for the CDR3: TGTGCCAGCAGCTCCTACAGGGCCGGGGAGCTGTTTTTT. This gives the protein CASSSYRAGELFF.

This chain links TRBV10-3 with TRBJ2-7; tentatively, D is TRBD1 (5 bases). Per germline, CDR1 ENHRY and CDR2 SYGVKD. Trimming cost V 2 bases and J 9 bases, with 8 bases left between them. This CDR3 is 11 amino acids long. The CDR3 is CAISEDSVQYF. CDR3 nucleotide sequence: TGTGCCATCAGTGAGGACAGCGTGCAGTACTTC.

J is TRBJ2-6 and V is TRBV5-1; D is perhaps TRBD2 (5 bases). Germline loops: CDR1 SGHRS, CDR2 YFSETQ. This CDR3 region has 16 residues. Deletions cut 0 bases from V and 1 base from J, with 8 bases between. The CDR3 DNA sequence: TGCGCCAGCAGCTTGGTTGAGGGATCTGGGGCCAACGTCCTGACTTTC. This sequence encodes CASSLVEGSGANVLTF. The complete variable domain, with remaining parts taken from reference TRBV5-1 and TRBJ2-6, reads KAGVTQTPRYLIKTRGQQVTLSCSPISGHRSVSWYQQTPGQGLQFLFEYFSETQRNKGNFPGRFSGRQFSNSRSEMNVSTLELGDSALYLCASSLVEGSGANVLTFGAGSRLTVL.

This rearrangement joins TRBV2 to TRBJ2-3; weak D call: TRBD2 (5 bases). The germline CDR1 and CDR2 sequences are SNHLY and FYNNEI. Trimming cost V 4 bases and J 1 base, with 12 bases left between them. This CDR3 contains 15 residues. As DNA, the CDR3 is TGTGCCAGCAGTGGGAGTGCCGGGGGCACAGATACGCAGTATTTT. Protein: CASSGSAGGTDTQYF.

The CDR3 region is CASSSTGQGTNEQYF. The DNA for the CDR3 is TGTGCCAGCAGCTCAACCGGACAGGGGACTAACGAGCAGTACTTC. The chain has TRBV5-5 and TRBJ2-7; TRBD1 agrees at 9 bases. The trim removed 3 bases at V and 5 bases at J, leaving 9 bases unmatched. Germline V gene data show CDR1 as SGHKS and CDR2 as YYEKEE (reference sequence). This CDR3 spans 15 amino acids.

The J gene is TRBJ1-6, the V gene TRBV30, with a weak D call TRBD1 (5 bases). Germline CDR1 is GTSNPN and CDR2 is SVGIG (reference sequence). The CDR3 covers 14 residues. V was cut by 1 base and J by 4 bases, with 8 bases left in between. For the CDR3, the DNA is TGTGCCTGGAGTGGGACAAAGTATAATTCACCCCTCCACTTT. It translates to CAWSGTKYNSPLHF.

The V gene is TRBV18, the J gene TRBJ2-7, with D hard to call. The CDR3 length is 11 residues. Germline-derived CDR1 and CDR2 are KGHSH and LQKENI. Trimming took off 4 bases at V and 6 bases at J, with 7 bases between the two ends. CDR3 in amino acids: CASSLPGEQYF. CDR3 bases: TGTGCCAGCTCACTTCCCGGCGAGCAGTACTTC.

By sample share, this clone is medium-sized. At the DNA level, this CDR3 is encoded by other sequences in the same sample as well. This chain connects TRBV5-1 to TRBJ1-1, with D possibly TRBD1 on 5 matching bases. CDR1 is SGHRS and CDR2 is YFSETQ in the germline V gene. The V gene lost 3 bases and the J gene lost 1 base, with 7 bases spanning the gap. The CDR3 spans 13 residues. CDR3: CASSSGQNTEAFF. For the CDR3, the DNA is TGCGCCAGCAGCTCCGGACAGAACACTGAAGCTTTCTTT.

This clone was seen just once. This chain joins TRBV5-4 and TRBJ2-1; 15 bases line up with TRBD2. Germline CDR1 is SGHNT and CDR2 is YYREEE (reference sequence). This CDR3 is 16 amino acids long. Trimming removed 4 bases from V and 1 base from J; junction bases left unmatched: 0. CDR3 amino acids: CASSGTSGGSYNEQFF. The CDR3 nucleotides are TGTGCCAGCAGCGGGACTAGCGGGGGGTCCTACAATGAGCAGTTCTTC.

The genes are TRBV11-3 and TRBJ1-6, with D hard to call. This CDR3 has 13 residues. Between the trimmed V and J ends, which lost 2 bases and 9 bases, there was a span of 8 bases. Germline V CDR1 and CDR2: SGHNT, YENEEA. CDR3 residues: CASSLYGSSPLHF. DNA of the CDR3: TGTGCCAGCAGCTTATATGGTAGTTCACCCCTCCACTTT.

This CDR3 is CASSETSGDTGELFF. DNA of the CDR3: TGTGCCAGCTCAGAGACTAGTGGGGACACCGGGGAGCTGTTTTTT. The chain carries TRBV18 and TRBJ2-2; D perhaps matches TRBD2 (6 bases). CDR1 and CDR2 (germline): KGHSH, LQKENI. Trimming removed 5 bases at V and 3 bases at J, with 13 bases between. This CDR3 has 15 residues.

The J gene is TRBJ1-4, the V gene TRBV6-5; 8 nucleotides line up with TRBD1. V gave up 6 bases and J gave up 7 bases; unmatched junction bases: 10. CDR3 length: 15 residues. Germline CDR1 reads MNHEY; CDR2 reads SVGAGI. CDR3 coding DNA: TGTGCCAGCAGGACAGGGGATGTTTTAGGTGAAAAACTGTTTTTT. This codes for CASRTGDVLGEKLFF.

The chain joins TRBV6-1 to TRBJ2-5; 9 bases agree with TRBD1. The CDR3 is made up of 15 amino acids. Trimming cost V 3 bases and J 5 bases; bases outside gene matches: 7. Germline CDR1 MNHNS, CDR2 SASEGT. In nucleotides, the CDR3 is TGTGCCAGCAGTGACTGGACAGGGGCGAGGGAGACCCAGTACTTC. Its protein product is CASSDWTGARETQYF.

This sequence joins TRBV30 and TRBJ1-2; D not resolved. Between the trimmed V and J ends, which lost 2 bases and 5 bases, there was a span of 12 bases. The length of the CDR3 is 13 residues. CDR1 and CDR2 (germline): GTSNPN, SVGIG (reference sequence). CDR3 loop: CAWSQGARYGYTF. Here the CDR3 DNA reads TGTGCCTGGAGTCAAGGAGCGCGGTATGGCTACACCTTC.